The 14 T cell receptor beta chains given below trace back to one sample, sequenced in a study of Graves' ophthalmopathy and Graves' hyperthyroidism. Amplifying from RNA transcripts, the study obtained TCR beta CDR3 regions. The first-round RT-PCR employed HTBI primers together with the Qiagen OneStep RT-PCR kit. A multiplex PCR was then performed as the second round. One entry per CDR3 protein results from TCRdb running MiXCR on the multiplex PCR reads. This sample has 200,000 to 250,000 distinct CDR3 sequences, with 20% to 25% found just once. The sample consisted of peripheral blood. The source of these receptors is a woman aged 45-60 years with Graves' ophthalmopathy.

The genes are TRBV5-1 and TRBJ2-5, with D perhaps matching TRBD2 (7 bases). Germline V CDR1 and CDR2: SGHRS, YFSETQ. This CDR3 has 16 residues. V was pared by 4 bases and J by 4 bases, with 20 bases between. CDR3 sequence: CASSLAGAGAAETQYF. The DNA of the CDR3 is TGCGCCAGCAGCCTGGCGGGGGCAGGGGCGGCAGAGACCCAGTACTTC.

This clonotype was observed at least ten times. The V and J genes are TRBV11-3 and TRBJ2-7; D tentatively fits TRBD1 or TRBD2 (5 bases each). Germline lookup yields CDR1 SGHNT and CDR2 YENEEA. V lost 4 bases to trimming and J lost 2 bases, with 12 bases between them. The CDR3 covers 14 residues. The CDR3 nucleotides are TGTGCCAGCAGCTCCCATCGAGGGGCCTACGAGCAGTACTTC. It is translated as CASSSHRGAYEQYF.

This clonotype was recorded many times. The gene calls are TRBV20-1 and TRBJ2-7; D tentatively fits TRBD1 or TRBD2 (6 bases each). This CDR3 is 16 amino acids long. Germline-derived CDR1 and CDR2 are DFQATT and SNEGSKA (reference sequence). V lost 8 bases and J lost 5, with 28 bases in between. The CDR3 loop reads CSPLSFGGLRRDEQYF. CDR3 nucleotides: TGCAGTCCGTTATCCTTCGGGGGCCTGAGGAGGGACGAGCAGTACTTC.

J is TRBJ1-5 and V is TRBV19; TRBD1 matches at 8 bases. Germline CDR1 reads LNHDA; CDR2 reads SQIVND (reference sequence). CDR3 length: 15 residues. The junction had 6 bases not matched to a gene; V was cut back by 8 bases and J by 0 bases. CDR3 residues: CASVQGAFSNQPQHF. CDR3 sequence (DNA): TGTGCCAGTGTTCAGGGGGCGTTTAGCAATCAGCCCCAGCATTTT.

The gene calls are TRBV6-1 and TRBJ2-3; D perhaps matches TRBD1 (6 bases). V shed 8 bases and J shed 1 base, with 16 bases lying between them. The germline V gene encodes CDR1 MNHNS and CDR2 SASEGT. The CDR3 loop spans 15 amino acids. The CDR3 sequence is CASWGLSVGTDTQYF. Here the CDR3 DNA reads TGTGCCAGCTGGGGGCTTAGCGTCGGCACAGATACGCAGTATTTT.

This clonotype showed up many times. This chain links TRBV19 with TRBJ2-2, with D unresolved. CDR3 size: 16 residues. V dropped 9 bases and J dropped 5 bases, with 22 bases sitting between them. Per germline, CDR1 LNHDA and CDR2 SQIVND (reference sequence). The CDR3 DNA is TGTGCCAGCCTGGGAATAAGGGCCGTGAGGACCGGGGAGCTGTTTTTT. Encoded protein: CASLGIRAVRTGELFF.

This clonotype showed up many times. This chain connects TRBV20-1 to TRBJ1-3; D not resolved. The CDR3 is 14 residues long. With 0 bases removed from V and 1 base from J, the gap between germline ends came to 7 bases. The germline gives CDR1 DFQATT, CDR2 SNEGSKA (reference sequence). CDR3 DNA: TGCAGTGCTAGAGATTATGGTTCTGGAAACACCATATATTTT. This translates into CSARDYGSGNTIYF.

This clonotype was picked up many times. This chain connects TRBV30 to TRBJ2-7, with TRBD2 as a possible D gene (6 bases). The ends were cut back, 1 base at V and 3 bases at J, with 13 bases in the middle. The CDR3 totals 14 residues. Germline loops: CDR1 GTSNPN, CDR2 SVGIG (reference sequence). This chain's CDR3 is CAWSAPGVRYEQYF. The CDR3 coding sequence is TGTGCCTGGAGTGCCCCGGGAGTTCGCTACGAGCAGTACTTC.

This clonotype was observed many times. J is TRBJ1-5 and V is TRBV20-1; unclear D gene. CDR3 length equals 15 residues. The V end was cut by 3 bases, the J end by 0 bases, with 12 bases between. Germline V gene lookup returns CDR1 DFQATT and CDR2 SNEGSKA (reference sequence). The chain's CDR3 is CSASPPDYSNQPQHF. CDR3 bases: TGCAGTGCTAGCCCCCCTGACTATAGCAATCAGCCCCAGCATTTT.

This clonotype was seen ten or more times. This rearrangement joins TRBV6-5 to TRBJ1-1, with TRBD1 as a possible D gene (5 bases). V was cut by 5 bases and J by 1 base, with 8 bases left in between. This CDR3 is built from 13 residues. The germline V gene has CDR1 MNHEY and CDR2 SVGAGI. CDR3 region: CASSRGGNTEAFF. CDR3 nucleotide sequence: TGTGCCAGCAGTCGGGGGGGGAACACTGAAGCTTTCTTT.

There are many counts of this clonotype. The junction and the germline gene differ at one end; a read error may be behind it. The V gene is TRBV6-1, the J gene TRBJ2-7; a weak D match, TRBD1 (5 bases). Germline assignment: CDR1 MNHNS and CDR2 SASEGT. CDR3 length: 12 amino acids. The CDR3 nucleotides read TGTGCCAGCAGTGAGAGGCAGGGTTATTTGGTCTTC. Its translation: CASSERQGYLVF.

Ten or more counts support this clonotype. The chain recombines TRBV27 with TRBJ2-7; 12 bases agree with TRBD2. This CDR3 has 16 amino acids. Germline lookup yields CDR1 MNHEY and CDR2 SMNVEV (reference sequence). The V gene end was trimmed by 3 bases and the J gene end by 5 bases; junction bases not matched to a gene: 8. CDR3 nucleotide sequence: TGTGCCAGCAGTTTCTCGCCGGGACTAGCGGGCCACGAGCAGTACTTC. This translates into CASSFSPGLAGHEQYF.

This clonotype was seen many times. CDR3 amino acids: CSVKGLAGHYEQYF. The CDR3 DNA reads TGCAGTGTCAAGGGACTAGCGGGGCACTACGAGCAGTACTTC. The chain links TRBV20-1 to TRBJ2-7; 13 nucleotides align to TRBD2. The V segment lost 7 bases and the J segment 3 bases; nucleotides outside the gene matches: 6. This CDR3 spans 14 amino acids. CDR1 and CDR2 from the germline V gene are DFQATT and SNEGSKA (reference sequence).

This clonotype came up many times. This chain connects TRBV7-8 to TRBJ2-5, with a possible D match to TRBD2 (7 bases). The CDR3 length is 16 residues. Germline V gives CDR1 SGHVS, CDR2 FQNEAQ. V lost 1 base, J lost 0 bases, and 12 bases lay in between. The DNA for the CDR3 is TGTGCCAGCAGCTTAGGAGGGGGAGGGCACCAAGAGACCCAGTACTTC. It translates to CASSLGGGGHQETQYF.